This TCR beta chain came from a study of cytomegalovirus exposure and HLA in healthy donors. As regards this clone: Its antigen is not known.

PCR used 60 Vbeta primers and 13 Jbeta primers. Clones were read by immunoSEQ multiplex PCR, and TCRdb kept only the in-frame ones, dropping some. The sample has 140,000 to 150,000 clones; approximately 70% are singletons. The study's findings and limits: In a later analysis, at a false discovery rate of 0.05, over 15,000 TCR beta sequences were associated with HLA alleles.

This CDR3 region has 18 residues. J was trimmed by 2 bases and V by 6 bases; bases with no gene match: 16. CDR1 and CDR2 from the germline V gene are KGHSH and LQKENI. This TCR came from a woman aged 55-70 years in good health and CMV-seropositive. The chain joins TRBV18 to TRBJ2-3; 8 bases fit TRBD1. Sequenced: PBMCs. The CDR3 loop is CASSFGQGIASYTDTQYF. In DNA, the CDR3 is TGTGCCAGCTCGTTTGGACAGGGTATAGCCTCCTACACAGATACGCAGTATTTT.